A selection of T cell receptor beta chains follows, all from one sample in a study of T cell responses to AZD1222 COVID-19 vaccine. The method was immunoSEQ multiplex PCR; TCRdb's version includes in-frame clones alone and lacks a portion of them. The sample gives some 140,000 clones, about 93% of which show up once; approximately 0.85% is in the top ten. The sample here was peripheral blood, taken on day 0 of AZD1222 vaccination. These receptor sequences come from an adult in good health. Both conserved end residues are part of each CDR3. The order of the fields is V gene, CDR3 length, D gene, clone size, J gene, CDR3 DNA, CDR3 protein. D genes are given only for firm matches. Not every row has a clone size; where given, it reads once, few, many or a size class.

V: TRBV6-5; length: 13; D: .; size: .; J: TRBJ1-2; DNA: TGTGCCAGCAGCCGCGGGGGGCCGAGGGGCTACACCTTC; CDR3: CASSRGGPRGYTF
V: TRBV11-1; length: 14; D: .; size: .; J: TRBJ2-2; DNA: TGTGCCAGCAGCTTACAGGGGATCCCCGGGGAGCTGTTTTTT; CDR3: CASSLQGIPGELFF
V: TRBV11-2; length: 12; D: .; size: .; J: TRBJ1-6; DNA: TGTGCCAGCAGCCGGAAAGGACGGGTCCTCCACTTT; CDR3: CASSRKGRVLHF
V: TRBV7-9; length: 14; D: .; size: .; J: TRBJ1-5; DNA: TGTGCCAGCAGTCTAGGACGGATCAATCAGCCCCAGCATTTT; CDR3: CASSLGRINQPQHF
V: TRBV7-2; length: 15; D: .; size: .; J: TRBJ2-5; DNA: TGTGCCAGCAGCTATTCCGGCGGCTTCGGGGAGACCCAGTACTTC; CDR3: CASSYSGGFGETQYF
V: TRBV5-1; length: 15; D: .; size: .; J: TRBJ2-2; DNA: TGCGCCAGCAGCTTGGAACTAGCCCCCGCCGGGGAGCTGTTTTTT; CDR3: CASSLELAPAGELFF
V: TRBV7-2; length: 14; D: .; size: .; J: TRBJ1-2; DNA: TGTGCCAGCAGCTTATCTGAGGGAAGGGATGGCTACACCTTC; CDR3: CASSLSEGRDGYTF
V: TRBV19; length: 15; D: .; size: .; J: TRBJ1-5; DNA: TGTGCCAGTAGTATATACGGCCTAGCGGATCAGCCCCAGCATTTT; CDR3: CASSIYGLADQPQHF
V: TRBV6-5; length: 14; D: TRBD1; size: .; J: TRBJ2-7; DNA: TGTGCCAGCGATCGGGACAGGGTATTCTACGAGCAGTACTTC; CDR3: CASDRDRVFYEQYF
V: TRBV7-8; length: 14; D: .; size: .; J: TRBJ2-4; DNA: TGTGCCAGCAGCTTAGCGCCCCAGGGAAACATTCAGTACTTC; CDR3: CASSLAPQGNIQYF
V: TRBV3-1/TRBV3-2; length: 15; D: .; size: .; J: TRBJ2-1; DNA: TGTGCCAGCAGCCCTCGACTCATGGTGTACAATGAGCAGTTCTTC; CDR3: CASSPRLMVYNEQFF
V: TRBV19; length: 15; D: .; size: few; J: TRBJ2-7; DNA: TGTGCCAGTGGGGTAGCAGCGGCGGGTGCCTACGAGCAGTACTTC; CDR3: CASGVAAAGAYEQYF
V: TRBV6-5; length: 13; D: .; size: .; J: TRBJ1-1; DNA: TGTGCCAGCAAGGGCAGGGGTGACACTGAAGCTTTCTTT; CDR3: CASKGRGDTEAFF
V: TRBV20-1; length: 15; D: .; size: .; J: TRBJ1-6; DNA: TGCAGTGCTAGTCCCCAGGCAGGGGAGAGCTCACCCCTCCACTTT; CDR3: CSASPQAGESSPLHF
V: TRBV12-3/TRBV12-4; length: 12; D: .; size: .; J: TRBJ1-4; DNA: TGTGCCAGCAGTTTTGGGCCAAGAAAACTGTTTTTT; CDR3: CASSFGPRKLFF
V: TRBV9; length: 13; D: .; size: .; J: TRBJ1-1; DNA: TGTGCCAGCAGCCCCCCGGACAGTACTGAAGCTTTCTTT; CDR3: CASSPPDSTEAFF
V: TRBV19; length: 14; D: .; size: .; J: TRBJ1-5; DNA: TGTGCCAGTAGTCTCGGACAGTACAATCAGCCCCAGCATTTT; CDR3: CASSLGQYNQPQHF
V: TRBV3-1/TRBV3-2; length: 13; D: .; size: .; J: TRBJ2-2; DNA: TGTGCCAGCAGAACGGCGTCAACCGGGGAGCTGTTTTTT; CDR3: CASRTASTGELFF
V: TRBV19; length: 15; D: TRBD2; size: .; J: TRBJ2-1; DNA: TGTGCCAGTAGTCCAACTAGCGGTCCTTACAATGAGCAGTTCTTC; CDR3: CASSPTSGPYNEQFF
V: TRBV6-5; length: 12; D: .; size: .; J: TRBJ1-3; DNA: TGTGCCAGCCTGAGCTCTGGAAACACCATATATTTT; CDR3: CASLSSGNTIYF
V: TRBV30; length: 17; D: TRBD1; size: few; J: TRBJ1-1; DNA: TGTGCCTGGACCGGACGGGACAGGGGGCTTTGGGACACTGAAGCTTTCTTT; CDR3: CAWTGRDRGLWDTEAFF
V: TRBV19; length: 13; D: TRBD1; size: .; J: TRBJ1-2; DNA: TGTGCCAGTAGTACCGGGACAGACTATGGCTACACCTTC; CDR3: CASSTGTDYGYTF
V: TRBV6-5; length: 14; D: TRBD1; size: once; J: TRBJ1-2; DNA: TGTGCCAGCAGTAAGACCGGGACAGCTATTTTCTACACCTTC; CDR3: CASSKTGTAIFYTF
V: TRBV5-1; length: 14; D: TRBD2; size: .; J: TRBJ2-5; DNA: TGCGCCAGCAGCCCTGGGGGGGGTTTAGAGACCCAGTACTTC; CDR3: CASSPGGGLETQYF
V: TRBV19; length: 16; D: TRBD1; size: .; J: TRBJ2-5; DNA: TGTGCCAGTAGTATAGATCAGGGGGCGGATCAAGAGACCCAGTACTTC; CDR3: CASSIDQGADQETQYF
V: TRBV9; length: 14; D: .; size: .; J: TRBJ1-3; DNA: TGTGCCAGCACCCTGGGGGGGTACGGAAACACCATATATTTT; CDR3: CASTLGGYGNTIYF
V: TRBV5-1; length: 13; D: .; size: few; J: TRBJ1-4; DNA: TGCGCCAGCAGCTTGGCAGGGGAGGAAAAACTGTTTTTT; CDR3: CASSLAGEEKLFF
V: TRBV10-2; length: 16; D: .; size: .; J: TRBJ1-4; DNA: TGCGCCAGCAGTGACCCCGGAAGGGCAACTAATGAAAAACTGTTTTTT; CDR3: CASSDPGRATNEKLFF
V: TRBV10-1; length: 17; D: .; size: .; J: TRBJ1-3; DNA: TGCGCCAGCACCCAGTCCGGGACAACCAGCTCTGGAAACACCATATATTTT; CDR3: CASTQSGTTSSGNTIYF
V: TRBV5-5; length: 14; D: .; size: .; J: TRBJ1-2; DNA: TGTGCCAGCAGCCTTGGTCCGGATAACTATGGCTACACCTTC; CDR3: CASSLGPDNYGYTF
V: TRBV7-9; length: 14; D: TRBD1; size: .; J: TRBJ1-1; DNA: TGTGCCAGCAGCTTAGCGAGACAGGGAAGGGAAGCTTTCTTT; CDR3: CASSLARQGREAFF
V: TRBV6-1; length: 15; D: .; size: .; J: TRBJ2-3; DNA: TGTGCCAGCAGTGAAGCGGGTTTTCTGCGAGATACGCAGTATTTT; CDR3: CASSEAGFLRDTQYF
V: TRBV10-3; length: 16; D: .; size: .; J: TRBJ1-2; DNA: TGTGCCATCAGTGAGTCGGGTGCGGGGAGGGTCGGCGGCTACACCTTC; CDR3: CAISESGAGRVGGYTF
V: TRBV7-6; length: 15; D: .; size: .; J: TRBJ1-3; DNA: TGTGCCAGCAGCCGTCGGGGGGCCTGGGGAAACACCATATATTTT; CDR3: CASSRRGAWGNTIYF
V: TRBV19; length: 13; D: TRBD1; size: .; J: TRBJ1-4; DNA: TGTGCCAGTAGTAGACAGGGTTGGGAAAAACTGTTTTTT; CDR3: CASSRQGWEKLFF
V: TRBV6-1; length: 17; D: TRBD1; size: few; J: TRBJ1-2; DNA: TGTGCCAGCAGTGAAAGGAGGAGACAGGGTTTAAGCTATGGCTACACCTTC; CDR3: CASSERRRQGLSYGYTF
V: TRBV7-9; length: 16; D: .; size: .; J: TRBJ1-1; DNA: TGTGCCAGCAGCCCCCCGTTCTACCGGGGTGACACTGAAGCTTTCTTT; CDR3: CASSPPFYRGDTEAFF
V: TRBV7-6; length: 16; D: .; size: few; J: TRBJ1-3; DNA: TGTGCCAGCAGCTTAGATCTACTAAGCTCTGGAAACACCATATATTTT; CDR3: CASSLDLLSSGNTIYF
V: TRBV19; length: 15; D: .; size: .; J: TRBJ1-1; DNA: TGTGCCAGTAGTGGGGGAGCGGGCGCGGCAACAGAGGCTTTCTTT; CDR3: CASSGGAGAATEAFF
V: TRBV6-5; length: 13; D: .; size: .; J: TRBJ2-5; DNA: TGTGCCAGCAGTTACTCGGGGGGAGAGACCCAGTACTTC; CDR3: CASSYSGGETQYF
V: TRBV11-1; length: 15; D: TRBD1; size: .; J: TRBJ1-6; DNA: TGTGCCAGCAGCGAACACAGGGGCGGCGATTCACCCCTCCACTTT; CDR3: CASSEHRGGDSPLHF
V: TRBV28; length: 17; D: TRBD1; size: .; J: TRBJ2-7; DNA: TGTGCCAGCAGTTTTCCAGGGCAGGGGGCATCTAGAGACGAGCAGTACTTC; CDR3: CASSFPGQGASRDEQYF
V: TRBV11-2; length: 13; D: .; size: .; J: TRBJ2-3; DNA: TGTGCCAGCAGCCCATCTAGCACAGATACGCAGTATTTT; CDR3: CASSPSSTDTQYF
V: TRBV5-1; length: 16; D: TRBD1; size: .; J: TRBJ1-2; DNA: TGCGCCAGCAGCTTCAACTGGCAGGGGGCTAACTATGGCTACACCTTC; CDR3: CASSFNWQGANYGYTF
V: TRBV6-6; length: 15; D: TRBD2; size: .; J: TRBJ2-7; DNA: TGTGCCAGCAGTTATTTGCGGGGGAGCTCCTACGAGCAGTACTTC; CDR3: CASSYLRGSSYEQYF
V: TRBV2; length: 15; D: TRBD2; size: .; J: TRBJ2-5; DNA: TGTGCCAGCGCAGTGAGTCGGGGGGTACAAGAGACCCAGTACTTC; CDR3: CASAVSRGVQETQYF
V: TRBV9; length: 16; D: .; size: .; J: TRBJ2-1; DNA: TGTGCCAGCAGCCAAGGAGGGGCTATACTCTACAATGAGCAGTTCTTC; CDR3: CASSQGGAILYNEQFF
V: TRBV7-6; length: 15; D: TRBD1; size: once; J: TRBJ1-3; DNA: TGTGCCAGCAGCTTACCGGGACAGGGTGGAAACACCATATATTTT; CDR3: CASSLPGQGGNTIYF
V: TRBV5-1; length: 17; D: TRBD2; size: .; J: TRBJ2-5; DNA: TGCGCCAGCAGCATACGGACTAGCGGGGGGGCCGGGAAGACCCAGTACTTC; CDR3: CASSIRTSGGAGKTQYF
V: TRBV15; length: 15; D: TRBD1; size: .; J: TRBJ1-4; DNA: TGTGCCACCAGCAGCCGGACAGGGGGTAATGAAAAACTGTTTTTT; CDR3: CATSSRTGGNEKLFF
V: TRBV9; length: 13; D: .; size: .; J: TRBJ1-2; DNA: TGTGCCAGCAGTGGGGGCCCAAACTATGGCTACACCTTC; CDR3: CASSGGPNYGYTF
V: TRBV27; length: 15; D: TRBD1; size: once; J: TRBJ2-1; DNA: TGTGCCAGCAGTCGGCAGGGGGCCCAATACAATGAGCAGTTCTTC; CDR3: CASSRQGAQYNEQFF
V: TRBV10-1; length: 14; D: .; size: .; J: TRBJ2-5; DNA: TGCGCCAGCAGTGAATCCGGGGACCAAGAGACCCAGTACTTC; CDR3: CASSESGDQETQYF
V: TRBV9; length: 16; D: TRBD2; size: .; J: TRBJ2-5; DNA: TGTGCCAGCAGCGTAGGAGCTAGCGGGGGGGCGGAGACCCAGTACTTC; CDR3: CASSVGASGGAETQYF
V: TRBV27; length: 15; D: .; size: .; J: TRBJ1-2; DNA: TGTGCCATCCCTCCGGAGGGGCTCGGCAACTATGGCTACACCTTC; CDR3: CAIPPEGLGNYGYTF